A selection of T cell receptor beta chains follows, all from one sample in a study of T cells in Graves' hyperthyroidism and ophthalmopathy. TCRdb reprocessed the multiplex PCR reads with MiXCR, giving one entry per CDR3 protein. The sample lists about half a million distinct CDR3 sequences; just under 20% were seen once. The sequenced material came from blood. All receptors derive from a man aged 35-49 years with Graves' ophthalmopathy. The CDR3 runs from the conserved cysteine through the conserved F or W. The D gene is left open where the match is weak. A row's size may be missing; if present it is once, few, many or a size class.

len	abundance	d_gene	v_gene	j_gene	CDR3aa	CDR3nt
14	many	TRBD2	TRBV7-2	TRBJ2-5	CASSPTSAQETQYF	TGTGCCAGCAGCCCGACTAGCGCTCAAGAGACCCAGTACTTC
14	many	NA	TRBV11-2	TRBJ2-1	CASSLELNRNEQFF	TGTGCCAGCAGCTTAGAACTAAATCGGAATGAGCAGTTCTTC
16	NA	NA	TRBV4-1	TRBJ1-2	CASNFMVANPADGYTF	TGCGCCAGTAATTTTATGGTGGCAAACCCGGCGGATGGCTACACCTTC
16	many	TRBD2	TRBV5-1	TRBJ2-3	CASSLNPSGLTDTQYF	TGCGCCAGCAGCTTAAACCCTAGCGGGCTCACAGATACGCAGTATTTT
16	NA	TRBD2	TRBV4-3	TRBJ2-3	CASSSTSGGETDTQYF	TGCGCCAGCAGCTCGACTAGCGGGGGGGAGACAGATACGCAGTATTTT
14	NA	NA	TRBV28	TRBJ1-2	CASSLGGRSSGYTF	TGTGCCAGCAGTTTGGGGGGGAGGAGTAGTGGCTACACCTTC
15	NA	NA	TRBV5-5	TRBJ2-5	CASSPGLGASETQYF	TGTGCCAGCAGCCCTGGATTGGGGGCCTCAGAGACCCAGTACTTC
15	many	NA	TRBV11-2	TRBJ2-5	CASSLAWAYQETQYF	TGTGCCAGCAGCTTAGCCTGGGCCTACCAAGAGACCCAGTACTTC
14	NA	TRBD1	TRBV12-3/TRBV12-4	TRBJ2-1	CASSSGQGAYEQFF	TGTGCCAGCAGCTCCGGACAGGGGGCATATGAGCAGTTCTTC
11	few	NA	TRBV28	TRBJ1-4	CASSFLEKLFF	TGTGCCAGCAGTTTTTTGGAAAAACTGTTTTTT
12	many	NA	TRBV18	TRBJ2-7	CASSQEIYEQYF	TGTGCCAGCTCACAAGAGATCTACGAGCAGTACTTC
12	few	NA	TRBV11-2	TRBJ1-2	CASSRPFYGYTF	TGTGCCAGCAGCCGTCCCTTCTATGGCTACACCTTC
14	NA	TRBD1	TRBV5-6	TRBJ2-7	CASSLVQGRHEQYF	TGTGCCAGCAGCTTGGTACAGGGGAGACACGAGCAGTACTTC
12	many	NA	TRBV2	TRBJ1-5	CASSESNQPQHF	TGTGCCAGCAGTGAATCCAATCAGCCCCAGCATTTT
13	many	NA	TRBV12-3/TRBV12-4	TRBJ1-2	CASSAGGNYGYTF	TGTGCCAGCAGTGCCGGCGGGAACTATGGCTACACCTTC
18	NA	TRBD2	TRBV10-3	TRBJ2-1	CAISESGRSGRFSNEQFF	TGTGCCATCAGTGAGTCAGGGCGTAGCGGGAGGTTTTCCAATGAGCAGTTCTTC
15	many	NA	TRBV30	TRBJ1-1	CAWSVQGRVNTEAFF	TGTGCCTGGAGTGTACAAGGCCGGGTGAACACTGAAGCTTTCTTT
14	many	NA	TRBV12-3/TRBV12-4	TRBJ2-3	CASSPPAPTDTQYF	TGTGCCAGCAGTCCCCCAGCGCCCACAGATACGCAGTATTTT
15	NA	TRBD2	TRBV7-3	TRBJ2-3	CASSPDSGRVNTQYF	TGTGCCAGCAGCCCGGACAGCGGGAGAGTAAATACGCAGTATTTT
17	many	TRBD1	TRBV11-2	TRBJ2-7	CASSPGTEEGLAYEQYF	TGTGCCAGCAGCCCCGGGACAGAGGAAGGTCTCGCCTACGAGCAGTACTTC
14	NA	NA	TRBV6-1	TRBJ2-7	CASKRSDRTYEQYF	TGTGCCAGCAAGAGATCGGACCGAACCTACGAGCAGTACTTC
16	NA	NA	TRBV4-2	TRBJ2-7	CASSHTGGLAIYEQYF	TGTGCCAGCAGCCACACAGGGGGACTAGCAATTTACGAGCAGTACTTC
17	many	NA	TRBV7-2	TRBJ2-1	CASSLAHLKSSYNEQFF	TGTGCCAGCAGCTTAGCTCATCTTAAGAGCTCCTACAATGAGCAGTTCTTC
16	many	NA	TRBV6-1	TRBJ2-7	CASSSPQMTEPYEQYF	TGTGCCAGCAGTTCCCCCCAGATGACAGAGCCCTACGAGCAGTACTTC
13	NA	NA	TRBV7-3	TRBJ2-3	CASSLVGKDTQYF	TGTGCCAGCAGCTTAGTTGGGAAAGATACGCAGTATTTT
16	many	NA	TRBV5-1	TRBJ2-2	CASRPHGGRNTGELFF	TGCGCCAGCAGACCGCATGGGGGACGGAACACCGGGGAGCTGTTTTTT
13	few	TRBD1	TRBV5-1	TRBJ1-1	CASSPTGSSEAFF	TGCGCCAGCAGCCCGACAGGGTCGAGTGAAGCTTTCTTT
16	many	NA	TRBV6-2/TRBV6-3	TRBJ2-7	CASSYSTGRSRYEQYF	TGTGCCAGCAGTTACTCGACAGGACGGTCAAGGTACGAGCAGTACTTC
19	many	TRBD2	TRBV2	TRBJ2-1	CATKGRGGLAGGPQNEQFF	TGTGCCACCAAGGGTCGGGGTGGACTAGCGGGAGGGCCCCAAAATGAGCAGTTCTTC
13	NA	NA	TRBV5-1	TRBJ2-1	CASSFEWQNEQFF	TGCGCCAGCAGCTTCGAATGGCAGAATGAGCAGTTCTTC
13	many	TRBD2	TRBV28	TRBJ2-5	CASIGGGEETQYF	TGTGCCAGCATAGGCGGGGGGGAAGAGACCCAGTACTTC
18	many	NA	TRBV28	TRBJ2-7	CASSLSRSAQTPSYEQYF	TGTGCCAGCAGTTTAAGTAGGTCCGCTCAAACCCCCTCCTACGAGCAGTACTTC
15	few	TRBD1	TRBV20-1	TRBJ2-7	CSADSGTASSYEQYF	TGCAGTGCTGACTCCGGGACAGCCTCCTCCTACGAGCAGTACTTC
15	NA	TRBD1	TRBV3-1	TRBJ1-4	CASSPRDRRSEKLFF	TGTGCCAGCAGCCCTCGGGACAGGAGGAGTGAAAAACTGTTTTTT
14	many	TRBD1	TRBV11-2	TRBJ1-4	CASSRGTGAEKLFF	TGTGCCAGCAGCCGTGGGACAGGGGCTGAAAAACTGTTTTTT
18	NA	NA	TRBV18	TRBJ1-1	CASSPPSMQGRPNTEAFF	TGTGCCAGCTCACCACCGTCGATGCAGGGCCGCCCGAACACTGAAGCTTTCTTT
15	NA	NA	TRBV20-1	TRBJ2-1	CSASAGTSTYNEQFF	TGCAGTGCTAGCGCGGGGACGAGCACCTACAATGAGCAGTTCTTC
15	NA	TRBD2	TRBV20-1	TRBJ2-1	CSAGINSGRAGEQFF	TGCAGTGCTGGGATAAATAGCGGGAGGGCCGGTGAGCAGTTCTTC
12	NA	NA	TRBV6-1	TRBJ2-1	CASKALTVEQFF	TGTGCCAGCAAAGCCCTGACGGTCGAGCAGTTCTTC
15	NA	NA	TRBV5-1	TRBJ1-1	CATKGALGGGTEAFF	TGCGCCACCAAAGGGGCGCTGGGAGGGGGCACTGAAGCTTTCTTT
14	many	NA	TRBV7-8	TRBJ1-1	CASSENRVGTEAFF	TGTGCCAGCAGCGAAAACAGGGTTGGCACTGAAGCTTTCTTT
11	few	NA	TRBV30	TRBJ1-1	CAWSRSTEAFF	TGTGCCTGGAGTAGGTCAACTGAAGCTTTCTTT
12	NA	NA	TRBV6-1	TRBJ1-5	CATSTAYQPQHF	TGTGCCACTTCGACAGCTTATCAGCCCCAGCATTTT
18	NA	TRBD2	TRBV4-2	TRBJ2-1	CASSQPELAGGDHNEQFF	TGTGCCAGCAGCCAACCCGAGTTAGCGGGGGGGGACCACAATGAGCAGTTCTTC
15	few	NA	TRBV20-1	TRBJ2-3	CSARDLRDSSDTQYF	TGCAGTGCTAGAGATCTTCGGGACTCCTCCGATACGCAGTATTTT
16	few	TRBD1	TRBV6-2/TRBV6-3	TRBJ2-3	CASSYSRTGDTDTQYF	TGTGCCAGCAGTTACTCTCGGACAGGGGACACAGATACGCAGTATTTT
17	NA	TRBD2	TRBV10-2	TRBJ2-7	CASSEPGTSDAPYEQYF	TGCGCCAGCAGTGAGCCCGGGACTAGCGATGCTCCCTACGAGCAGTACTTC
15	few	NA	TRBV28	TRBJ1-5	CASSFRQSSNQPQHF	TGTGCCAGCAGTTTTAGGCAGAGTAGCAATCAGCCCCAGCATTTT
17	NA	TRBD2	TRBV20-1	TRBJ2-3	CSARDGRGSGDRDTQYF	TGCAGTGCTAGAGACGGAAGGGGTAGCGGGGACCGGGATACGCAGTATTTT
18	NA	TRBD1	TRBV5-1	TRBJ1-1	CASSQVRGGQTAPAEAFF	TGTGCCAGCAGCCAAGTGAGAGGGGGCCAGACAGCCCCAGCTGAAGCTTTCTTT
14	few	NA	TRBV4-2	TRBJ2-7	CASSQATDSYEQYF	TGTGCCAGCAGCCAAGCGACGGACTCCTACGAGCAGTACTTC
13	few	NA	TRBV2	TRBJ2-3	CASQNWGTDTQYF	TGTGCCAGCCAGAATTGGGGCACAGATACGCAGTATTTT